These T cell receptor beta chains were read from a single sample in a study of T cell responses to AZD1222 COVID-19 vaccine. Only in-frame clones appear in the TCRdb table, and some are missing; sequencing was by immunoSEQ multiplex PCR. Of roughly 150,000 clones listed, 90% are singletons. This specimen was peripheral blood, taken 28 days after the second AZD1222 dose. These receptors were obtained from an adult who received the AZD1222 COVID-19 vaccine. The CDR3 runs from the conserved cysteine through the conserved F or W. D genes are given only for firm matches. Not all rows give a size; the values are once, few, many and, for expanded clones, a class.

TGTGCCAGCAACCAGGGACACCCCGACACCGGGGAGCTGTTTTTT	CASNQGHPDTGELFF	-	TRBV6-5	TRBJ2-2	-
TGTGCCTGGAGTGTAAGGGGGGTCAATGAAAAACTGTTTTTT	CAWSVRGVNEKLFF	-	TRBV30	TRBJ1-4	-
TGTGCCAGTAGTATAGGGGGTAGCCCCGGGGAGCTGTTTTTT	CASSIGGSPGELFF	-	TRBV19	TRBJ2-2	few
TGCAGCGTTGATGCAGGGGGCACTGGAAACACCATATATTTT	CSVDAGGTGNTIYF	TRBD1	TRBV29-1	TRBJ1-3	-
TGTGCCAGCAGCTTATATCAGCAGTTCTCCAGCGGAAACGAGCAGTACTTC	CASSLYQQFSSGNEQYF	-	TRBV7-9	TRBJ2-7	few
TGCGCCAGCGGGGACAGCCTCTCTGGAAACACCATATATTTT	CASGDSLSGNTIYF	TRBD1	TRBV5-1	TRBJ1-3	-
TGCGCCAGCAGCGTGAGCGGGGGGGCTCCCTACGAGCAGTACTTC	CASSVSGGAPYEQYF	TRBD2	TRBV5-1	TRBJ2-7	-
TGTGCCACCAGCAGGGACAGGGGGGGAAACACCATATATTTT	CATSRDRGGNTIYF	TRBD1	TRBV15	TRBJ1-3	-
TGTGCCAGCAGGGATGTTGGGGTTAACACTGAAGCTTTCTTT	CASRDVGVNTEAFF	-	TRBV5-6	TRBJ1-1	-
TGCGCCAGCAGCTCTGGGGGGGCCGTAGAGACCCAGTACTTC	CASSSGGAVETQYF	-	TRBV5-1	TRBJ2-5	-
TGTGCCTGGAGTGTACCAAAGGGACCTAACTATGGCTACACCTTC	CAWSVPKGPNYGYTF	-	TRBV30	TRBJ1-2	once
TGCGCCAGCAGCCCCGGGAGGGCCGGGAATGAGCAGTTCTTC	CASSPGRAGNEQFF	TRBD2	TRBV4-3	TRBJ2-1	once
TGCAGTGCGGCCCTTTACGAGCAGTACTTC	CSAALYEQYF	-	TRBV20-1	TRBJ2-7	-
TGTGCCAGCAGACAGGAAACCTCCTACGAGCAGTACTTC	CASRQETSYEQYF	-	TRBV19	TRBJ2-7	-
TGTGCCAGCAGTTTATTCGGACCATCTGGGCAGTACTTC	CASSLFGPSGQYF	-	TRBV28	TRBJ2-7	once
TGTGCCAGCAGCCAAGATCTTGCAGGGCCTTACAGGGACACTGAAGCTTTCTTT	CASSQDLAGPYRDTEAFF	-	TRBV14	TRBJ1-1	-
TGTGCCAGCAGCGATCAGGGTCAAAAGCAGTTCTTC	CASSDQGQKQFF	-	TRBV2	TRBJ2-1	-
TGTGCCAGCACGGTGCAAGCTAATGAAAAACTGTTTTTT	CASTVQANEKLFF	-	TRBV6-5	TRBJ1-4	-
TGTGCCAGCAGCTCCCCGGCAGCCGGCAATTCACCCCTCCACTTT	CASSSPAAGNSPLHF	-	TRBV11-2	TRBJ1-6	-
TGTGCCATCCAGGGGGCGACTACCTACAATGAGCAGTTCTTC	CAIQGATTYNEQFF	TRBD1	TRBV10-3	TRBJ2-1	-
TGTGCCAGCAGTTTAGCCGACTCTAACTATGGCTACACCTTC	CASSLADSNYGYTF	-	TRBV28	TRBJ1-2	-
TGTGCCAGCAGCCCCTCGACAGGGGCGTCACCCCTCCACTTT	CASSPSTGASPLHF	TRBD1	TRBV3-1/TRBV3-2	TRBJ1-6	once
TGTGCCAGCAGTGAATCTCCGGGACACGATCAGCCCCAGCATTTT	CASSESPGHDQPQHF	-	TRBV2	TRBJ1-5	-
TGTGCCAGTATGGGCTTGGGAAGGGACTATGGCTACACCTTC	CASMGLGRDYGYTF	-	TRBV19	TRBJ1-2	-
TGTGCCTGGGCCGGACAGCTCAATCAGCCCCAGCATTTT	CAWAGQLNQPQHF	-	TRBV30	TRBJ1-5	-
TGTGCCAGCAGTCCGGACAGGGTTCTCTCTGGAAACACCATATATTTT	CASSPDRVLSGNTIYF	TRBD1	TRBV3-1/TRBV3-2	TRBJ1-3	-
TGTGCCAGTAGGTTGGCAGGGAGGGCGAGTTGGCCCCAGCATTTT	CASRLAGRASWPQHF	-	TRBV19	TRBJ1-5	-
TGCGCCAGCAGTCATCCCCTTCCTCAGGACACTGACTCTGGGGCCAACGTCCTGACTTTC	CASSHPLPQDTDSGANVLTF	-	TRBV23-1	TRBJ2-6	-
TGTGCCAGCGGGCGTCCCTCTGGAAACACCATATATTTT	CASGRPSGNTIYF	-	TRBV5-4	TRBJ1-3	-
TGCGCCAGCAGCGAGGCGGGTGGAGGCAATCAGCCCCAGCATTTT	CASSEAGGGNQPQHF	-	TRBV5-1	TRBJ1-5	-
TGCGCCAGCAGCTTGGCCGATCTGGGCAACTATGGCTACACCTTC	CASSLADLGNYGYTF	-	TRBV5-1	TRBJ1-2	-
TGTGCCAGCAGATTAAACAGGGGCGAGATGCCCCAGCATTTT	CASRLNRGEMPQHF	TRBD1	TRBV28	TRBJ1-5	-
TGTGCCAGCAGCTTCCAGACTGAAGCTTTCTTT	CASSFQTEAFF	-	TRBV5-7	TRBJ1-1	-
TGTGCCTGGAGTGTACAGGGGACAGGGACTTACGAGCAGTACTTC	CAWSVQGTGTYEQYF	TRBD1	TRBV30	TRBJ2-7	-
TGCGCCAGCAGCAACCAAGCGGGGGGCTCCTACAATGAGCAGTTCTTC	CASSNQAGGSYNEQFF	TRBD2	TRBV5-1	TRBJ2-1	-
TGTGCCAGTAGGGAGGCGAGCGGGAGAGGAGACACCGGGGAGCTGTTTTTT	CASREASGRGDTGELFF	TRBD2	TRBV19	TRBJ2-2	-
TGTGCCAGCAGCCAAGATCAGTCTGGGGGCCTGAATTCACCCCTCCACTTT	CASSQDQSGGLNSPLHF	-	TRBV4-2	TRBJ1-6	-
TGTGCCAGCAGCCCGATGTGGTATGGCTACACCTTC	CASSPMWYGYTF	-	TRBV7-2	TRBJ1-2	-
TGCAGTGTTGGGAACAATGAGCAGTTCTTC	CSVGNNEQFF	-	TRBV20-1	TRBJ2-1	-
TGTGCCAGCAGTTTAAGGGGGGGGAGTCAGCCCCAGCATTTT	CASSLRGGSQPQHF	-	TRBV28	TRBJ1-5	-
TGTGCCAGCTCACCTAGTACCGGGACCGCCTATGGCTACACCTTC	CASSPSTGTAYGYTF	-	TRBV18	TRBJ1-2	-
TGTGCCAGCAGTAGGGAGGGGAATTCACCCCTCCACTTT	CASSREGNSPLHF	-	TRBV6-5	TRBJ1-6	-
TGTGCCAGCAGGGGGGGACAATTGAACACTGAAGCTTTCTTT	CASRGGQLNTEAFF	-	TRBV5-5	TRBJ1-1	-
TGTGCCAGCAGCTTCGACAGGGAGGGCTACACCTTC	CASSFDREGYTF	TRBD1	TRBV11-2	TRBJ1-2	-
TGTGCCAGCAGCAAAGACGGGAGACCCCCCAACAGGGAGAATGAAAAACTGTTTTTT	CASSKDGRPPNRENEKLFF	-	TRBV21-1	TRBJ1-4	-
TGCGCCAGCAGCCAAGGAATAGCAAAGAACAATGAGCAGTTCTTC	CASSQGIAKNNEQFF	-	TRBV4-3	TRBJ2-1	-
TGTGCCACCGGACAGGATAACACGTATGGCTACACCTTC	CATGQDNTYGYTF	TRBD1	TRBV6-5	TRBJ1-2	-
TGTGCCAGTAGTGGACAGGGGCGGGCCACCGGGGAGCTGTTTTTT	CASSGQGRATGELFF	TRBD1	TRBV19	TRBJ2-2	-
TGTGCCAGTAGTATTAGCAGTAACGAGCAGTACTTC	CASSISSNEQYF	-	TRBV19	TRBJ2-7	-
TGCGCCAGCAGTCAAGATAGGGGGCATCAGCCCCAGCATTTT	CASSQDRGHQPQHF	TRBD1	TRBV10-2	TRBJ1-5	-
TGTGCCAGCAGTGATAGCAATCAGCCCCAGCATTTT	CASSDSNQPQHF	-	TRBV6-1	TRBJ1-5	-
TGTGCCAGCACTCGGACCAGAGGTGAAAAACTGTTTTTT	CASTRTRGEKLFF	-	TRBV6-5	TRBJ1-4	-